The sequence of this TCR beta chain was determined in a study of blood T cell repertoires in COVID-19 (dated by TCRdb to the early 2020s). Context from the whole study: Samples from collaborators originated in the United States, Italy and Spain and spanned both the acute and convalescent phases of COVID-19. The dataset comprised deeply sampled blood TCRbeta repertoires from subjects exposed to, actively infected with, or recovered from COVID-19. The samples were drawn from the first 160 participants of the ongoing ImmuneRACE study and from 1,254 subjects provided by 6 global collaborators. A freely available public database, intended as a resource for researchers studying the immune response to SARS-CoV-2, is where the repertoires were released. Nearly every sample came with metadata listing a de-identified subject ID, COVID-19 status, age in years and sex. Where HLA class I and class II types were available, the types were taken from metadata supplied by the sample provider, not from assay-based typing. The prospective study material was composed of cDNA or gDNA derived from T cells, B-cell-depleted T cells, or PBMCs.

On the study overall, not on this receptor specifically: How much clinical and demographic metadata was included differed by source and by participant, and the metadata was provided uncurated.

Comment on this clone: The antigen it recognizes is unknown. Base-call qualities are not available, and no considerably larger clone is one nucleotide away.

One collaborating source in Seattle enrolled patients while the patients were actively infected and followed the patients over time throughout the course of disease. Collaborating institutions collected whole blood in K2EDTA tubes following their own protocols. For TCRbeta analysis, collaborators shipped samples in one of three forms: frozen whole blood, isolated PBMCs, or DNA extracted from either of those sample types. The immunoSEQ Assay, a bias-controlled multiplex PCR, was used to amplify TCRbeta CDR3 regions from genomic DNA. Per the original workflow: The number of nucleated cells in each sample was estimated from the amplification of reference gene primers within the assay. Sequence reads were collapsed and filtered to measure the absolute abundance of every unique TCRbeta CDR3 rearrangement. For each sample, productive Simpson clonality was calculated by taking the square root of Simpson's diversity index across productive rearrangements. TCRdb stores this immuneACCESS table with in-frame sequences only. Part of the clones is absent; in the studies checked, under half of the shortfall reflects unresolved V genes, and no reason is known for the rest. For V, J and clone size, that table is used; D and trimming come from the DNA. The sample profile shows tens of thousands of clones; about four fifths of them were found once. The ten biggest clones cover approximately 6.3% of the sample.

Sequenced input: peripheral blood. The TCR sequence derives from a man in his 70s with COVID-19, enrolled during active disease.

The CDR3 has the sequence CASSRREGRTGELFF. The nucleotide sequence is given as TGTGCCAGCAGTAGGCGGGAGGGCCGAACCGGGGAGCTGTTTTTT. The chain was built from TRBV6-5 and TRBJ2-2, with 9 middle bases fitting TRBD2. Spanning cysteine to phenylalanine, the CDR3 consists of 15 amino acids. Of all the DNA, just the CDR3 is kept, 45 bases in frame from base 1. CDR1 and CDR2, looked up from the germline V gene, are MNHEY and SVGAGI. V is pruned by 5 bases and J by 5 bases, leaving 6 bases of the junction without a gene match.